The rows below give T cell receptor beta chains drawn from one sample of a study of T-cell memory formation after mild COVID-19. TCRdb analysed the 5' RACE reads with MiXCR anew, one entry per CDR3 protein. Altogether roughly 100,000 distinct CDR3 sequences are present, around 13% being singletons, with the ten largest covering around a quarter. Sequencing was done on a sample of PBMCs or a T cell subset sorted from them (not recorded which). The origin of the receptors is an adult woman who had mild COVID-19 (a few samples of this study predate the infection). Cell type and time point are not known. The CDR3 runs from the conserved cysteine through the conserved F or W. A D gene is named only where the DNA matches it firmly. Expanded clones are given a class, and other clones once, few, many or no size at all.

CDR3 DNA: TGTGCCAGCAGCAATGGGTCGTTGCAGTACTTC; CDR3 protein: CASSNGSLQYF; D gene: NA; V gene: TRBV5-4; clone size: NA; J gene: TRBJ2-7
CDR3 DNA: TGTGCCAGCAGCTACCGACAGAACACTGAAGCTTTCTTT; CDR3 protein: CASSYRQNTEAFF; D gene: NA; V gene: TRBV7-3; clone size: few; J gene: TRBJ1-1
CDR3 DNA: TGTGCCAGCAGCGTAGGACTAACTTCTTATGGTCTGTACTTC; CDR3 protein: CASSVGLTSYGLYF; D gene: NA; V gene: TRBV9; clone size: NA; J gene: TRBJ2-7
CDR3 DNA: TGTGCCAGCAGTTTGGGACAGGGGCCCGGGGAGCTGTTTTTT; CDR3 protein: CASSLGQGPGELFF; D gene: TRBD1; V gene: TRBV6-5; clone size: few; J gene: TRBJ2-2
CDR3 DNA: TGTGCCAGCAGAAGGGACAGGGCTGACTATGGCTACACCTTC; CDR3 protein: CASRRDRADYGYTF; D gene: TRBD1; V gene: TRBV12-3/TRBV12-4; clone size: NA; J gene: TRBJ1-2
CDR3 DNA: TGTGCCAGCGAGCTGCCAAACACTGAAGCTTACTTT; CDR3 protein: CASELPNTEAYF; D gene: NA; V gene: TRBV19; clone size: NA; J gene: TRBJ1-1
CDR3 DNA: TGTGCCAGCAGTGAAGCGCACCTGGGGAGCAATGAGCAGTTCTTC; CDR3 protein: CASSEAHLGSNEQFF; D gene: NA; V gene: TRBV6-1; clone size: few; J gene: TRBJ2-1
CDR3 DNA: TGTGCCAGCAGTTTAAGCGGGGGGGCATCATTAACAGATACGCAGTATTTT; CDR3 protein: CASSLSGGASLTDTQYF; D gene: TRBD2; V gene: TRBV27; clone size: medium-sized; J gene: TRBJ2-3
CDR3 DNA: TGTGCCAGCGGACCACTAGGGCATGAGCAGTTCTTC; CDR3 protein: CASGPLGHEQFF; D gene: NA; V gene: TRBV7-9; clone size: NA; J gene: TRBJ2-1
CDR3 DNA: TGTGCCAGCAGCCCCATCTACGAGCAGTACTTC; CDR3 protein: CASSPIYEQYF; D gene: NA; V gene: TRBV7-9; clone size: NA; J gene: TRBJ2-7
CDR3 DNA: TGTGCCAGCAGCGTAGTGGGACTAGAGCCAGATACGCAGTATTTT; CDR3 protein: CASSVVGLEPDTQYF; D gene: TRBD2; V gene: TRBV9; clone size: few; J gene: TRBJ2-3